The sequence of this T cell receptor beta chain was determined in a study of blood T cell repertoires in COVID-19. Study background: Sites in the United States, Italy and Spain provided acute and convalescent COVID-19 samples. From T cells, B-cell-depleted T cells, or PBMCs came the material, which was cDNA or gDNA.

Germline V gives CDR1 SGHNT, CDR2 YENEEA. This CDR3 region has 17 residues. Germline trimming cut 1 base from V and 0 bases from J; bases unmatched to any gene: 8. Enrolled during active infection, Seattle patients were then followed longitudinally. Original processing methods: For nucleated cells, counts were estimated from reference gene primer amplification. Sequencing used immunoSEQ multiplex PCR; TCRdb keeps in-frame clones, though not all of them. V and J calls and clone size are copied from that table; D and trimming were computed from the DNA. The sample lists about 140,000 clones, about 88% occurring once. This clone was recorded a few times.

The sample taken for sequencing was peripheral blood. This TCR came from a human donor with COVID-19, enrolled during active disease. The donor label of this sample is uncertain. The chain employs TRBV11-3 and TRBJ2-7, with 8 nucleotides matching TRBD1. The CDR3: CASSLGPGQARSYEQYF. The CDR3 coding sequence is TGTGCCAGCAGCTTAGGTCCGGGACAGGCCCGCTCCTACGAGCAGTACTTC.